This record looks at one T cell receptor (beta chain) sequence and its context. Antigen: not known. An end of the junction does not agree with germline; a read error may underlie this. The assay was immunoSEQ multiplex PCR, and TCRdb's table has in-frame clones only and misses some. The sample has roughly 150,000 clones; about 90% are singletons. These data are taken from a study of T cell responses to AZD1222 COVID-19 vaccine. General study points: There were repertoire samples only from the period after the peak T cell response.

Germline V gene sequence: CDR1 SSHAT, CDR2 FNYEAQ (reference sequence). The CDR3 has 17 amino acids. The TCR sequence derives from an adult in good health. The rearrangement links TRBV7-7 to TRBJ1-5; D might be TRBD1 (6 bases). The source material was peripheral blood, sampled on day 0 of AZD1222 vaccination. The CDR3, as DNA: TGTGCTAGCAGCTTAAATCCACCGAGGGGGTGTGGTCAGCCCCAGCATTTT. Translating gives CASSLNPPRGCGQPQHF.